This T cell receptor beta chain appears in the sequencing data of a study of glioma-infiltrating T cells. Study-wide results and limits: Above-expected tissue-blood divergence occurred in all gliomas, most in low-grade ones.

The iRepertoire nested amplicon-rescue multiplex PCR amplified TCR alpha and beta CDR3s from RNA. Using its own MiXCR run on the multiplex PCR reads, TCRdb lists one record per CDR3 protein. The data hold over 130,000 distinct CDR3 sequences, with about two fifths observed a single time. A word on this clonotype: Its antigen is not identified.

The germline gives CDR1 SEHNR, CDR2 FQNEAQ (reference sequence). This CDR3 contains 12 residues. V lost 4 bases and J lost 3, with 6 bases in between. Sequenced input: glioma tissue, nonneoplastic brain tissue, or PBMCs (not recorded which). This sequence originates from a human donor with low-grade glioma or glioblastoma, undergoing nonglioma brain surgery, or in good health (not recorded which). V is TRBV7-9 and J is TRBJ1-1; no firm D call. The CDR3 here is CASSYADTEAFF. In nucleotides, the CDR3 is TGTGCCAGCAGCTACGCTGACACTGAAGCTTTCTTT. Using reference TRBV7-9 and TRBJ1-1 for the parts outside the CDR3, the full variable domain is DTGVSQNPRHKITKRGQNVTFRCDPISEHNRLYWYRQTLGQGPEFLTYFQNEAQLEKSRLLSDRFSAERPKGSFSTLEIQRTEQGDSAMYLCASSYADTEAFFGQGTRLTVV.